This passage covers 32 T cell receptor beta chains from one sample sequenced in a study of shared clonotypes between healthy human individuals (dated by TCRdb to the early 2020s). Library preparation employed the immunoSEQ multiplex PCR assay. TCRdb stores this immuneACCESS table with in-frame sequences only. Part of the clones is absent; in the studies checked, under half of the shortfall reflects unresolved V genes, and no reason is known for the rest. For this sample the table gives hundreds of thousands of clones, of which roughly 79% were detected only once. More than 10% of the sample belongs to the ten largest clones. Sequenced: PBMCs. These receptors came from a woman aged 40 to 50 in good health. Some clones in this sample may be carry-over from other donors' samples.

The table lists this clone with a few counts. The V and J genes are TRBV5-4 and TRBJ2-5; 9 nucleotides line up with TRBD1. J was trimmed by 5 bases and V by 4 bases; bases with no gene match: 9. Germline CDR1 and CDR2: SGHNT and YYREEE (reference sequence). The CDR3 is made up of 15 amino acids. The CDR3 nucleotides read TGTGCCAGCAGCCAACAGGGGGCACTGGGGGAGACCCAGTACTTC. It yields the protein CASSQQGALGETQYF. Variable domain in full (rest from reference TRBV5-4 and TRBJ2-5): ETGVTQSPTHLIKTRGQQVTLRCSSQSGHNTVSWYQQALGQGPQFIFQYYREEENGRGNFPPRFSGLQFPNYSSELNVNALELDDSALYLCASSQQGALGETQYFGPGTRLLVL.

The V gene is TRBV6-1, the J gene TRBJ1-2, with 7 positions matching TRBD1. The germline V gene encodes CDR1 MNHNS and CDR2 SASEGT. The CDR3 runs to 12 residues. V lost 6 bases, J lost 7 bases, and 5 bases stayed unmatched. The CDR3 coding sequence is TGTGCCAGCAGCGACAGGGACTTTGGCTACACCTTC. Protein product: CASSDRDFGYTF.

This chain links TRBV5-1 with TRBJ2-2; 9 nucleotides align to TRBD2. Germline CDR1 and CDR2: SGHRS and YFSETQ. The CDR3 runs to 15 residues. Trimming removed 4 bases from V and 6 bases from J; junction bases left unmatched: 7. In DNA form, the CDR3 reads TGCGCCAGCAGCGTTTTAGCGGGAGTTGCCGGGGAGCTGTTTTTT. Amino acid sequence: CASSVLAGVAGELFF.

This rearrangement joins TRBV5-3 to TRBJ1-1; D is uncertain. TRBV5-3 is placed among ORFs of uncertain function. Trimming shortened V by 1 base and J by 4 bases, and 8 bases separated the two germline ends. The CDR3 spans 13 residues. The DNA for the CDR3 is TGTGCCAGAAGCTTGAAGGTTAGCACTGAAGCTTTCTTT. This sequence encodes CARSLKVSTEAFF.

The V and J genes are TRBV4-1 and TRBJ2-7, with 12 bases lining up with TRBD2. Trimming removed 0 bases from V and 7 bases from J; junction bases left unmatched: 7. This CDR3 is built from 16 residues. From germline, CDR1 is MGHRA and CDR2 YSYEKL. CDR3 region: CASSQEALAGGREQYF. Written as DNA, the CDR3 is TGCGCCAGCAGCCAAGAGGCGCTAGCGGGAGGGCGGGAGCAGTACTTC.

This chain joins TRBV29-1 and TRBJ2-3, with 12 bases fitting TRBD2. The junction had 11 bases not matched to a gene; V was cut back by 3 bases and J by 1 base. This CDR3 comprises 18 residues. Germline CDR1 is SQVTM and CDR2 is ANQGSEA. In nucleotides, the CDR3 is TGCAGCGTTGAGGGGCTAGCGGGAGGGGCTCGGGGCACAGATACGCAGTATTTT. Its translation: CSVEGLAGGARGTDTQYF.

The rearrangement uses TRBV9 and TRBJ1-3; D uncertain. Trimming removed 2 bases at V and 0 bases at J, with 18 bases between. The CDR3 is made up of 18 amino acids. Germline V lookup: CDR1 SGDLS, CDR2 YYNGEE. The CDR3 reads CASSVRAAGPNSGNTIYF. CDR3 DNA sequence: TGTGCCAGCAGCGTCCGGGCAGCAGGCCCGAACTCTGGAAACACCATATATTTT.

The rearrangement joins TRBV6-1 to TRBJ2-7, with 12 bases aligning to TRBD2. The CDR3 is made up of 13 amino acids. V was clipped by 6 bases and J by 6 bases; unmatched bases: 3. The germline V gene encodes CDR1 MNHNS and CDR2 SASEGT. The CDR3: CASRTSGSGEQYF. The CDR3 DNA is TGTGCCAGCAGGACTAGCGGGAGCGGCGAGCAGTACTTC.

This chain links TRBV28 with TRBJ2-3, with 8 bases aligning to TRBD2. The CDR3 totals 14 residues. Per germline, CDR1 MDHEN and CDR2 SYDVKM. V was pared by 8 bases and J by 3 bases, with 7 bases of the junction left unmatched. The CDR3 loop is CASFSGSRTDTQYF. CDR3 nucleotide sequence: TGTGCCAGCTTCAGCGGGAGCAGGACAGATACGCAGTATTTT.

As concerns this clone: One base away lies a much larger clone, so this may be a sequencing read error. The sample holds other DNA sequences that translate to the same CDR3. In DNA, the CDR3 is TGTGCCATCAGTGAGTCCGGGGACAGCGGGTTAGATACGCAGTATTTT. Translated, it gives CAISESGDSGLDTQYF. The chain has TRBV10-3 and TRBJ2-3; D possibly corresponds to TRBD1 (7 bases). The CDR3 spans 16 residues. Germline values: CDR1 ENHRY, CDR2 SYGVKD. The V and J ends lost 0 bases and 5 bases respectively, with 15 bases between them.

The chain combines TRBV28 with TRBJ2-7; TRBD1 might be the D (6 bases). V dropped 2 bases and J dropped 0 bases, with 11 bases sitting between them. The CDR3 contains 15 residues. CDR1 is MDHEN and CDR2 is SYDVKM in the germline V gene. As DNA, the CDR3 is TGTGCCAGCAGTTTAACGGGACACGACTCCTACGAGCAGTACTTC. Translation gives CASSLTGHDSYEQYF.

Written as DNA, the CDR3 is TGTGCCAGTGGGCCAGGAGGGACAGATACGCAGTATTTT. It specifies CASGPGGTDTQYF. The chain combines TRBV19 with TRBJ2-3; D is possibly TRBD2 (6 bases). Germline assignment: CDR1 LNHDA and CDR2 SQIVND (reference sequence). Trimming cost V 8 bases and J 3 bases, with 12 bases left between them. The CDR3 spans 13 residues.

The chain couples TRBV10-2 to TRBJ2-2, with a weak D call TRBD1 (5 bases). Germline CDR1 and CDR2: WSHSY and SAAADI. V lost 6 bases, J lost 2 bases, and 7 bases lay in between. CDR3 length equals 13 residues. CDR3 amino acids: CASRTDNTGELFF. CDR3 sequence (DNA): TGCGCCAGCAGGACAGATAACACCGGGGAGCTGTTTTTT.

The sample holds a few counts of this clone. Other DNA sequences within the sample encode an identical CDR3. CDR3 amino acids: CASSQGAREQYF. DNA for the CDR3: TGTGCCAGCAGCCAAGGAGCCCGCGAGCAGTACTTC. This chain connects TRBV14 to TRBJ2-7; unclear D gene. Trimming removed 1 base at V and 6 bases at J, with 7 bases between. The CDR3 totals 12 residues. Germline-derived CDR1 and CDR2 are SGHDN and FVKESK.

The chain couples TRBV30 to TRBJ1-1; maybe TRBD1 (6 bases). The length of the CDR3 is 13 residues. V lost 8 bases to trimming and J lost 7 bases, with 20 bases between them. Per the germline V gene, CDR1 is GTSNPN and CDR2 is SVGIG (reference sequence). The chain's CDR3 is CAGTRGRGFEAFF. The CDR3 nucleotides read TGTGCCGGGACTAGAGGCAGGGGCTTTGAAGCTTTCTTT. Complete variable domain (other parts from reference TRBV30 and TRBJ1-1): SQTIHQWPATLVQPVGSPLSLECTVEGTSNPNLYWYRQAAGRGLQLLFYSVGIGQISSEVPQNLSASRPQDRQFILSSKKLLLSDSGFYLCAGTRGRGFEAFFGQGTRLTVV.

The rearrangement joins TRBV2 to TRBJ2-3; TRBD2 matches 13 bases. Trimming at V came to 0 bases and at J to 4 bases, leaving 7 bases not matched to a gene. Germline CDR1 reads SNHLY; CDR2 reads FYNNEI. The CDR3 contains 18 residues. For the CDR3, the DNA is TGTGCCAGCAGTGAAGCGGGGACTAGCGGGATGGGCGCAGATACGCAGTATTTT. Its translation: CASSEAGTSGMGADTQYF.

This clone was recorded a few times. The DNA is omitted, as the CDR3 cannot be located on it reliably, and the CDR3 follows TCRdb's listing. The genes are TRBV28 and TRBJ1-1. Germline V gene lookup returns CDR1 MDHEN and CDR2 SYDVKM. The CDR3 has 16 residues if both end residues are counted. CDR3 in amino acids: CASSLRAGALNTEAFF.

J is TRBJ1-4 and V is TRBV6-5; tentatively, D is TRBD1 (5 bases). Trimming stripped 6 bases from V and 2 bases from J, with 10 bases between. Germline V lookup: CDR1 MNHEY, CDR2 SVGAGI. The CDR3 is 14 amino acids. The CDR3 is CASRGVATNEKLFF. CDR3 nucleotide sequence: TGTGCCAGCAGGGGGGTGGCTACTAATGAAAAACTGTTTTTT.

This clone occurred once. Different DNA sequences within this sample yield the same CDR3. The rearrangement uses TRBV2 and TRBJ1-2, with D tentatively TRBD1 (5 bases). The CDR3 length is 12 residues. Trimming cost V 4 bases and J 2 bases, with 5 bases left between them. The germline V gene encodes CDR1 SNHLY and CDR2 FYNNEI. The DNA of the CDR3 is TGTGCCAGCAGTGGGGACAACTATGGCTACACCTTC. Residues: CASSGDNYGYTF. The variable domain in full, with the rest retrieved from reference TRBV2 and TRBJ1-2, is EPEVTQTPSHQVTQMGQEVILRCVPISNHLYFYWYRQILGQKVEFLVSFYNNEISEKSEIFDDQFSVERPDGSNFTLKIRSTKLEDSAMYFCASSGDNYGYTFGSGTRLTVV.

Points on this clone: One base separates it from a far larger clone, so it is likely a read error. This chain links TRBV11-3 with TRBJ2-5; 7 positions agree with TRBD1. CDR3 length: 14 amino acids. Per germline, CDR1 SGHNT and CDR2 YENEEA. This CDR3 reads CASSPGTAEGTQHF. CDR3 nucleotides: TGTGCCAGCAGCCCCGGGACAGCTGAGGGGACCCAGCACTTC. The full variable domain, its missing parts supplied by reference TRBV11-3 and TRBJ2-5, is EAGVVQSPRYKIIEKKQPVAFWCNPISGHNTLYWYLQNLGQGPELLIRYENEEAVDDSQLPKDRFSAERLKGVDSTLKIQPAELGDSAVYLCASSPGTAEGTQHFGPGTRLLVL.

This clone showed up just once. The chain has TRBV18 and TRBJ2-3; the match to TRBD2 covers 9 bases. The germline CDR1 and CDR2 sequences are KGHSH and LQKENI. The junction had 10 bases not matched to a gene; V was cut back by 1 base and J by 5 bases. The CDR3 runs to 17 residues. CDR3 sequence (DNA): TGTGCCAGCTCACCACAACCCCTTCTAGCGGGATTAGATACGCAGTATTTT. It translates to CASSPQPLLAGLDTQYF. Together with reference TRBV18 and TRBJ2-3, the CDR3 gives the full variable domain: NAGVMQNPRHLVRRRGQEARLRCSPMKGHSHVYWYRQLPEEGLKFMVYLQKENIIDESGMPKERFSAEFPKEGPSILRIQQVVRGDSAAYFCASSPQPLLAGLDTQYFGPGTRLTVL.

This chain joins TRBV6-4 and TRBJ2-3; tentative D call: TRBD2 (6 bases). V lost 2 bases and J 3 bases, leaving 6 bases between the germline ends. CDR3 length: 13 residues. Germline CDR1 is MRHNA and CDR2 is SNTAGT. The CDR3 nucleotides are TGTGCCAGCAGTGACGCGGGGACAGATACGCAGTATTTT. This gives the protein CASSDAGTDTQYF.

This chain joins TRBV7-2 and TRBJ2-1; 10 bases are shared with TRBD2. The CDR3 is 15 amino acids. CDR1 SGHTA and CDR2 FQGNSA come from the germline V gene. Germline trimming cut 2 bases from V and 6 bases from J; bases unmatched to any gene: 4. CDR3 region: CASSLQAGGFNEQFF. The CDR3, as DNA: TGTGCCAGCAGCTTACAAGCGGGAGGGTTCAATGAGCAGTTCTTC.

The V gene is TRBV10-3, the J gene TRBJ2-5, with D perhaps matching TRBD1 or TRBD2 (5 bases each). Germline CDR1 ENHRY, CDR2 SYGVKD. The CDR3 is made up of 14 amino acids. With 7 bases removed from V and 5 bases from J, the gap between germline ends came to 17 bases. CDR3 in DNA: TGTGCCATCAAGGTTGGGGGTGATTCGGAGACCCAGTACTTC. Protein: CAIKVGGDSETQYF.

The rearrangement links TRBV11-2 to TRBJ2-1; 9 bases align to TRBD1. There are 15 residues in the CDR3. The V gene end was trimmed by 5 bases and the J gene end by 2 bases; junction bases not matched to a gene: 4. The germline V gene encodes CDR1 SGHAT and CDR2 FQNNGV. CDR3 coding DNA: TGTGCCAGCAGCCCGGGACAGGGACCCTACAATGAGCAGTTCTTC. Protein sequence: CASSPGQGPYNEQFF.

This sequence joins TRBV6-6 and TRBJ2-7; 11 nucleotides agree with TRBD2. The J segment lost 4 bases and the V segment lost 2 bases, leaving 1 base of the junction unmatched. This CDR3 is 14 amino acids long. In germline, CDR1 is MNHNY, CDR2 SVGAGI (reference sequence). The CDR3 DNA reads TGTGCCAGCAGTTACCGACTAGCGGGGTACGAGCAGTACTTC. As protein: CASSYRLAGYEQYF.

The chain couples TRBV28 to TRBJ1-1, with D hard to call. The CDR3 length is 12 residues. Germline assignment: CDR1 MDHEN and CDR2 SYDVKM. V was clipped by 6 bases and J by 12 bases, with 17 bases between them. Written as DNA, the CDR3 is TGTGCCAGCAGGAACCCTACGGAAGAGCCTTTCTTT. This gives the protein CASRNPTEEPFF.

This chain uses TRBV29-1 with TRBJ1-2, with 11 bases fitting TRBD1. J gave up 7 bases and V 7 bases, and 2 bases lay outside the gene matches. CDR3 length: 11 residues. Germline V gives CDR1 SQVTM, CDR2 ANQGSEA. This CDR3 reads CSEGTGGGYTF. The CDR3 DNA is TGCAGCGAAGGGACAGGGGGTGGCTACACCTTC. The entire variable domain, with the rest obtained from reference TRBV29-1 and TRBJ1-2, is as follows: SAVISQKPSRDICQRGTSLTIQCQVDSQVTMMFWYRQQPGQSLTLIATANQGSEATYESGFVIDKFPISRPNLTFSTLTVSNMSPEDSSIYLCSEGTGGGYTFGSGTRLTVV.

This clone appeared a few times. The chain carries TRBV6-4 and TRBJ1-5, with 8 bases identical to TRBD1. Trimming at V came to 9 bases and at J to 6 bases, leaving 7 bases not matched to a gene. Germline assignment: CDR1 MRHNA and CDR2 SNTAGT. The CDR3 spans 13 residues. As DNA, the CDR3 is TGTGCCAGACGGCAGGGGGCCAGTCAGCCCCAGCATTTT. It specifies CARRQGASQPQHF.

This chain uses TRBV19 with TRBJ1-2; perhaps TRBD1 as D (5 bases). The CDR3 runs 12 residues. Germline-derived CDR1 and CDR2 are LNHDA and SQIVND (reference sequence). V was pared by 6 bases and J by 7 bases, with 12 bases between. CDR3 coding DNA: TGTGCCAGTAGAGGGGTCCAGGTTGGCTACACCTTC. Its translation is CASRGVQVGYTF.

With regard to this clone: This may arise from a read error, as a much more abundant clone is one base away. Different DNA sequences within this sample yield the same CDR3. The chain links TRBV5-1 to TRBJ2-3; D possibly corresponds to TRBD1 (6 bases). Germline loops: CDR1 SGHRS, CDR2 YFSETQ. This CDR3 region has 15 residues. The V end was cut by 0 bases, the J end by 6 bases, with 14 bases between. The CDR3 reads CASSLGQGLTDTQYF. DNA of the CDR3: TGCGCCAGCAGCTTGGGTCAGGGGCTTACGGATACGCAGTATTTT.

The rearrangement uses TRBV28 and TRBJ1-2; D is unresolved. Germline CDR1 is MDHEN and CDR2 is SYDVKM. The CDR3 loop spans 14 amino acids. Trimming cost V 2 bases and J 2 bases, with 9 bases left between them. CDR3 DNA sequence: TGTGCCAGCAGTTTAAGACGGGTGAACTATGGCTACACCTTC. Translation gives CASSLRRVNYGYTF.